A single sample gave rise to the 18 T cell receptor beta chains below, sequenced in a study of shared clonotypes between healthy human individuals. Only in-frame clones appear in the TCRdb table, and some are missing; sequencing was by immunoSEQ multiplex PCR. The table includes approximately 980,000 clones, over 60% detected once. Material for sequencing was memory CD4+ T cells sorted from blood. This sample's subset: CD45RA-negative fraction. The source of these receptors is a man between 18 and 29 years old in good health.

Comments on this clone: At one end the junction does not follow the germline gene, possibly because of a read error. The chain employs TRBV11-1 and TRBJ2-7, with D tentatively TRBD2 (5 bases). This CDR3 has 17 amino acids. The V gene's germline CDR1 is SGHAT and CDR2 FQDESV (reference sequence). For the CDR3, the DNA is TGCGCCAGCAGCCAAGGGCCGGAACGCGCGGGTTGGGACGAGCAGTACTTC. Amino acids: CASSQGPERAGWDEQYF.

The chain combines TRBV7-6 with TRBJ1-1; D might be TRBD1 (6 bases). Germline V gene data show CDR1 as SGHVS and CDR2 as FNYEAQ. The V end was cut by 0 bases, the J end by 3 bases, with 14 bases between. CDR3 length: 16 residues. The CDR3 spells CASSLALWGRDTEAFF. The CDR3 bases are TGTGCCAGCAGCTTAGCGCTTTGGGGGCGGGACACTGAAGCTTTCTTT.

This clone was picked up many times. This rearrangement joins TRBV5-6 to TRBJ2-7, with D maybe TRBD1 (6 bases). Trimming took off 2 bases at V and 4 bases at J, with 7 bases between the two ends. Germline V gene data show CDR1 as SGHDT and CDR2 as YYEEEE. CDR3 length: 12 amino acids. The DNA of the CDR3 is TGTGCCAGCAGCTTCGGACAGTACGAGCAGTACTTC. Its translation is CASSFGQYEQYF.

The J gene is TRBJ1-2, the V gene TRBV10-3, with D unclear. This CDR3 has 13 residues. Deletions cut 4 bases from V and 10 bases from J, with 16 bases between. Germline assignment: CDR1 ENHRY and CDR2 SYGVKD. The DNA for the CDR3 is TGTGCCATCAGTGGAGGGAGACAAACCCCCTACACCTTC. It translates to CAISGGRQTPYTF.

The chain joins TRBV5-8 to TRBJ2-2, with D possibly being TRBD1 (5 bases). V gave up 3 bases and J gave up 1 base, with 10 bases separating them. This CDR3 spans 15 amino acids. Looked up from germline, CDR1 is SGHTS and CDR2 is YDEGEE. The CDR3 sequence: CASSSGHWNTGELFF. CDR3 sequence (DNA): TGTGCCAGCAGCTCTGGACATTGGAACACCGGGGAGCTGTTTTTT.

The chain uses TRBV28 and TRBJ1-6; D gene ambiguous. Per germline, CDR1 MDHEN and CDR2 SYDVKM. The CDR3 runs to 15 residues. Trimming cost V 3 bases and J 10 bases, with 16 bases left between them. CDR3 sequence (DNA): TGTGCCAGCAGTTTTAGAGGTTTAGGACGCTCACCCCTCCACTTT. It specifies CASSFRGLGRSPLHF.

The chain uses TRBV28 and TRBJ1-5; D is possibly TRBD1 (6 bases). Germline lookup yields CDR1 MDHEN and CDR2 SYDVKM. V was clipped by 6 bases and J by 4 bases, with 13 bases between them. The CDR3 is 14 residues long. The CDR3 region has the DNA TGTGCCAGCAGAGACGGGACAAAGAATCAGCCCCAGCATTTT. Translating it yields CASRDGTKNQPQHF.

The rearrangement joins TRBV10-3 to TRBJ2-1; 8 positions match TRBD2. Germline CDR1 ENHRY, CDR2 SYGVKD. The V segment lost 3 bases and the J segment 9 bases; nucleotides outside the gene matches: 7. This CDR3 comprises 14 residues. The CDR3 protein is CAISESGSAAEQFF. The CDR3 DNA sequence: TGTGCCATCAGTGAAAGCGGGAGTGCGGCTGAGCAGTTCTTC.

The J gene is TRBJ1-1, the V gene TRBV7-2, with unresolved D. V dropped 3 bases and J dropped 0 bases, with 14 bases sitting between them. Per the germline V gene, CDR1 is SGHTA and CDR2 is FQGNSA. The CDR3 loop spans 16 amino acids. The CDR3 here is CASSFPPGRVNTEAFF. The CDR3 DNA follows: TGTGCCAGCAGCTTCCCTCCCGGGAGGGTGAACACTGAAGCTTTCTTT.

The rearrangement links TRBV18 to TRBJ1-1, with D perhaps TRBD1 (5 bases). V lost 3 bases and J 1 base, leaving 12 bases between the germline ends. The CDR3 spans 15 residues. Germline CDR1 KGHSH, CDR2 LQKENI. CDR3 DNA sequence: TGTGCCAGCTCACCCCAGAGCGGGGGGAACACTGAAGCTTTCTTT. As protein: CASSPQSGGNTEAFF.

In regard to this clone: A much larger clone sits a single nucleotide away, making a read error possible. The genes are TRBV9 and TRBJ2-7; 11 bases map to TRBD2. The germline V gene encodes CDR1 SGDLS and CDR2 YYNGEE. The CDR3 sequence is 15 residues long. V dropped 4 bases and J dropped 0; count of bases not matched to a gene: 3. CDR3 bases: TGTGCCAGCAGCAAGACTAGCGGGACCTCCTACGAGCAGTACTTC. Translation gives CASSKTSGTSYEQYF. Based on the CDR3 plus reference TRBV9 and TRBJ2-7, the full variable domain is DSGVTQTPKHLITATGQRVTLRCSPRSGDLSVYWYQQSLDQGLQFLIQYYNGEERAKGNILERFSAQQFPDLHSELNLSSLELGDSALYFCASSKTSGTSYEQYFGPGTRLTVT.

This clone was observed a few times. The genes are TRBV18 and TRBJ2-5; 7 nucleotides align to TRBD1. The junction had 5 bases not matched to a gene; V was cut back by 4 bases and J by 0 bases. From germline, CDR1 is KGHSH and CDR2 LQKENI. This CDR3 region has 15 residues. CDR3 in amino acids: CASSQQGTYQETQYF. CDR3 DNA sequence: TGTGCCAGCTCACAACAGGGGACGTACCAAGAGACCCAGTACTTC.

This clone came up many times. This sequence joins TRBV5-4 and TRBJ1-2; possibly TRBD1 for D (5 bases). Germline V gene lookup returns CDR1 SGHNT and CDR2 YYREEE (reference sequence). Trimming pared 1 base from V and 2 bases from J, leaving 9 bases between. This CDR3 spans 14 amino acids. CDR3 bases: TGTGCCAGCAGCTTGACGACAGTGAACTATGGCTACACCTTC. It yields the protein CASSLTTVNYGYTF.

The rearrangement joins TRBV10-3 to TRBJ1-2; D gene uncertain. Trimming pared 6 bases from V and 8 bases from J, leaving 16 bases between. This CDR3 is built from 13 residues. Germline-derived CDR1 and CDR2 are ENHRY and SYGVKD. The CDR3 DNA reads TGTGCCATCAGCGACGACATCTCGTCCGGCTACACCTTC. It codes for CAISDDISSGYTF.

V usage is TRBV19 and J usage is TRBJ1-5; TRBD1 agrees at 7 bases. This CDR3 region has 16 residues. V was pared by 5 bases and J by 2 bases, with 9 bases of the junction left unmatched. Germline assignment: CDR1 LNHDA and CDR2 SQIVND (reference sequence). DNA of the CDR3: TGTGCCAGTAGTCCTTTGACAGGGCGACGCAATCAGCCCCAGCATTTT. The encoded protein is CASSPLTGRRNQPQHF.

This rearrangement joins TRBV19 to TRBJ1-2; D possibly corresponds to TRBD1 (5 bases). Germline lookup yields CDR1 LNHDA and CDR2 SQIVND (reference sequence). V lost 5 bases, J lost 3 bases, and 10 bases lay in between. The CDR3 runs to 13 residues. The CDR3: CASSSTAHYGYTF. In DNA form, the CDR3 reads TGTGCCAGTAGTTCGACAGCCCACTATGGCTACACCTTC.

This chain uses TRBV2 with TRBJ2-5; D possibly corresponds to TRBD1 (6 bases). The V and J ends lost 5 bases and 5 bases respectively, with 12 bases between them. In germline, CDR1 is SNHLY, CDR2 FYNNEI. This CDR3 is built from 13 residues. This chain's CDR3 is CASSQGRRETQYF. For the CDR3, the DNA is TGTGCCAGCAGTCAGGGGCGTCGGGAGACCCAGTACTTC.

The chain joins TRBV6-1 to TRBJ1-5; D is ambiguous. The CDR3 length is 12 residues. Trimming stripped 7 bases from V and 5 bases from J, with 9 bases between. Germline CDR1 reads MNHNS; CDR2 reads SASEGT. The CDR3 nucleotides read TGTGCCAGCAAGGGCTCTCATCAGCCCCAGCATTTT. Its protein is CASKGSHQPQHF.